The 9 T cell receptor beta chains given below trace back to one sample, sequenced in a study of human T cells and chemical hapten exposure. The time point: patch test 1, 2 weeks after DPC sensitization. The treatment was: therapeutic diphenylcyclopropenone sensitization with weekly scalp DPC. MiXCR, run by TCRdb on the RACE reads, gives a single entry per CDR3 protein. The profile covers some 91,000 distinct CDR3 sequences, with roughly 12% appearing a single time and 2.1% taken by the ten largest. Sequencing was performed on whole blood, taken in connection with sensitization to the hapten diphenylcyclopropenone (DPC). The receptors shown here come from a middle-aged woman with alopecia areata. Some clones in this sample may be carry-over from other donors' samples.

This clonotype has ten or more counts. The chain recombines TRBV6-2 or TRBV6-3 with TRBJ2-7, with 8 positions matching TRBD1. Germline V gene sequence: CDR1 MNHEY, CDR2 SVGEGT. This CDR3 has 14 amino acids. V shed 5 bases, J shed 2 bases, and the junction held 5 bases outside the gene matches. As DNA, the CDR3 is TGTGCCAGCAGTCCCGTGGACAGGGCCTACGAGCAGTACTTC. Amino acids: CASSPVDRAYEQYF.

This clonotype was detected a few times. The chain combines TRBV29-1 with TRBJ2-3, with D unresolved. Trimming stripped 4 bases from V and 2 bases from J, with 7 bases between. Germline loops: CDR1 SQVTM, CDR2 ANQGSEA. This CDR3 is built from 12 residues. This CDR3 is CSVGENTDTQYF. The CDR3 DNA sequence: TGCAGCGTTGGAGAAAACACAGATACGCAGTATTTT.

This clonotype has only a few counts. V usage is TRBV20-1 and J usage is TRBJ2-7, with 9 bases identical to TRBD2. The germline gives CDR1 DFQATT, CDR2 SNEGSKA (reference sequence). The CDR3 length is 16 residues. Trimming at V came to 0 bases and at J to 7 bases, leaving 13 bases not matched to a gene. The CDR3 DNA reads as TGCAGTGCTAGAGATTGGGGCGGGAGGGCACGAGGGGAGCAGTACTTC. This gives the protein CSARDWGGRARGEQYF.

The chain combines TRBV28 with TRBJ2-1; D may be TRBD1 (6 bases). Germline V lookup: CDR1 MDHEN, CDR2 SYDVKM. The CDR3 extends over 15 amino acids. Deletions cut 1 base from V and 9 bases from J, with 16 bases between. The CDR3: CASSLFGQSRIEQFF. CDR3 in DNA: TGTGCCAGCAGTTTATTCGGACAGTCACGAATTGAGCAGTTCTTC.

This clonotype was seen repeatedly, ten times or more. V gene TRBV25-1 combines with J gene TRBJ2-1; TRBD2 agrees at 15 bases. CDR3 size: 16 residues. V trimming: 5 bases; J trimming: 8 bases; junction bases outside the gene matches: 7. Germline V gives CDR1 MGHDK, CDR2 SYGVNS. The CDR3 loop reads CASSKGLAGGFHEQFF. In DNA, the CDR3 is TGTGCCAGCAGTAAGGGACTAGCGGGAGGTTTCCATGAGCAGTTCTTC. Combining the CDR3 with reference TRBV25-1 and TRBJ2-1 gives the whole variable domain EADIYQTPRYLVIGTGKKITLECSQTMGHDKMYWYQQDPGMELHLIHYSYGVNSTEKGDLSSESTVSRIRTEHFPLTLESARPSHTSQYLCASSKGLAGGFHEQFFGPGTRLTVL.

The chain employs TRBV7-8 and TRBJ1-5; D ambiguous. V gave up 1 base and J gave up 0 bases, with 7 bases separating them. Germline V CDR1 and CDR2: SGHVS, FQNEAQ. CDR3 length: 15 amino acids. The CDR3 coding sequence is TGTGCCAGCAGCTTAGAGTTAAATAGCAATCAGCCCCAGCATTTT. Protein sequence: CASSLELNSNQPQHF.

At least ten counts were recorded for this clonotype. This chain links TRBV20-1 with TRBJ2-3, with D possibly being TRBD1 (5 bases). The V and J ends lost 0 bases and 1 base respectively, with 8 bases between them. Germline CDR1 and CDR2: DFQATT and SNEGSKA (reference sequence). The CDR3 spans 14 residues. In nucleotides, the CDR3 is TGCAGTGCTAGAGATGGGGCAGGCACAGATACGCAGTATTTT. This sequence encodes CSARDGAGTDTQYF.

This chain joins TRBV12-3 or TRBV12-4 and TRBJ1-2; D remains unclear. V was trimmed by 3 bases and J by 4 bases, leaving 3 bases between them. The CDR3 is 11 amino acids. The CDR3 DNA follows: TGTGCCAGCAGTTTCCTCTATGGCTACACCTTC. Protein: CASSFLYGYTF.

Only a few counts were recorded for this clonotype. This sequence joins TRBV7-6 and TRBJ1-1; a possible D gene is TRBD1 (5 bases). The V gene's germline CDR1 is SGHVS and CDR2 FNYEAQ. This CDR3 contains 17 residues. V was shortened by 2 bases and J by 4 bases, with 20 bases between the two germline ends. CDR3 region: CASSLLQSREYGTEAFF. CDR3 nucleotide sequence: TGTGCCAGCAGCTTATTGCAGTCCAGGGAATATGGCACTGAAGCTTTCTTT.